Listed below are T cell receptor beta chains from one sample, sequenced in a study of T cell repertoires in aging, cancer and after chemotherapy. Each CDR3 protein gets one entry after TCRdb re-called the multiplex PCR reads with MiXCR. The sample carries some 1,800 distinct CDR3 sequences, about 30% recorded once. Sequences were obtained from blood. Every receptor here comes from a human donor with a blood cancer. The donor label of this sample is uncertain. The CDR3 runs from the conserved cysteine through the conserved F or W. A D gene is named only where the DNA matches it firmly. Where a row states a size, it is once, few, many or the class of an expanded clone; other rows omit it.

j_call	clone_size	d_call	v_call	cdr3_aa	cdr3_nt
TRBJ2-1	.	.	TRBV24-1	CATSDYLGAYNEQFF	TGTGCCACCAGTGATTATCTTGGAGCCTACAATGAGCAGTTCTTC
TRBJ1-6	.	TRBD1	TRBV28	CASSPGQGNRSPLHF	TGTGCCAGCAGTCCGGGACAGGGAAATCGTTCACCCCTCCACTTT
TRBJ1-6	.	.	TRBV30	CAWIGQSNNSPLHF	TGTGCCTGGATCGGGCAGAGCAATAATTCACCCCTCCACTTT
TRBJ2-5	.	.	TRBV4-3	CASSQEHPSVTQYF	TGCGCCAGCAGCCAAGAACACCCGAGCGTGACCCAGTACTTC
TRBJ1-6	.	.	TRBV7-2	CDSSVTAAASSYNSPLHF	TGTGACAGCAGCGTGACGGCTGCGGCCTCCTCCTATAATTCACCCCTCCACTTT
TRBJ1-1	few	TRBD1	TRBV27	CASSERQGLTEAFF	TGTGCCAGCAGTGAAAGACAGGGACTCACTGAAGCTTTCTTT
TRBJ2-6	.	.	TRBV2	CASSVSPSSGANVLTF	TGTGCCAGCAGCGTCAGTCCTAGCTCTGGGGCCAACGTCCTGACTTTC
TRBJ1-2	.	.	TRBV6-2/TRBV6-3	CASSERKNYGYTF	TGTGCCAGCAGTGAACGCAAGAACTATGGCTACACCTTC
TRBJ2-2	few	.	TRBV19	CASSMLEGGTGELFF	TGTGCCAGTAGTATGTTGGAGGGAGGCACCGGGGAGCTGTTTTTT
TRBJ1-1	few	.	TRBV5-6	CASSLRQSRNTEAFF	TGTGCCAGCAGCTTACGACAGAGCCGAAACACTGAAGCTTTCTTT
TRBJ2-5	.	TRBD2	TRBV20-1	CSAPGLAGGVTQYF	TGCAGTGCTCCCGGACTAGCGGGAGGCGTGACCCAGTACTTC
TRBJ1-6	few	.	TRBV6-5	CASSYSFSRAGSPLHF	TGTGCCAGCAGTTACTCGTTTAGCAGGGCAGGCTCACCCCTCCACTTT
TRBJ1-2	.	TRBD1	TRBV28	CASEGGLGYGYTF	TGTGCCAGCGAAGGGGGCCTCGGCTATGGCTACACCTTC
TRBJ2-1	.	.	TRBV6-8	CASSPPGVTYNEQFF	TGTGCCAGCAGTCCCCCGGGCGTTACTTACAATGAGCAGTTCTTC
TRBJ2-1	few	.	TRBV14	CASSGAGRGNEQFF	TGTGCCAGCAGCGGGGCAGGGAGAGGCAATGAGCAGTTCTTC